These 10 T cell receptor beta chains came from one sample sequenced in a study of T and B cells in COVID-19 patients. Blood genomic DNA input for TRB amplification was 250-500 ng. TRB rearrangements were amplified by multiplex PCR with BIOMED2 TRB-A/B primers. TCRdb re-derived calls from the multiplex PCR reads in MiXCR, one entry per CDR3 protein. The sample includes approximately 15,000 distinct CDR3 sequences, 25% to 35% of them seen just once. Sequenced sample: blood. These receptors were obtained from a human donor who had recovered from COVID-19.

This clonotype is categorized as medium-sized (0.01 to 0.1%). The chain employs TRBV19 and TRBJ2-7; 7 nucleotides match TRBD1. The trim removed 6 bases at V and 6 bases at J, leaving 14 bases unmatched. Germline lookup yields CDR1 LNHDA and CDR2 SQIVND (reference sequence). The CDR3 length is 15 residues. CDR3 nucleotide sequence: TGTGCCAGTAGGCACGATGGGACAGCGAGTGGCGAGCAGTACTTC. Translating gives CASRHDGTASGEQYF.

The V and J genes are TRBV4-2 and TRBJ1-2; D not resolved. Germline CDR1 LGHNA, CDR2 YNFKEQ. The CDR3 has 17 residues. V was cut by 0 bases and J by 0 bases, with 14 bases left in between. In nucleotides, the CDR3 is TGTGCCAGCAGCCAAGAGAGACTCCCCGCGGCTAACTATGGCTACACCTTC. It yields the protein CASSQERLPAANYGYTF.

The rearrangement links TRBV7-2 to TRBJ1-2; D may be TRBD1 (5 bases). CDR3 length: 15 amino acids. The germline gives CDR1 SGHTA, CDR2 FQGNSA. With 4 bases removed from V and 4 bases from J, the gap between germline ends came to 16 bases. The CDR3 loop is CASSWDWKQRYGYTF. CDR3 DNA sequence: TGTGCCAGCAGCTGGGACTGGAAGCAGCGCTATGGCTACACCTTC. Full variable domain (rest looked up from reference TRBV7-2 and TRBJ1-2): GAGVSQSPSNKVTEKGKDVELRCDPISGHTALYWYRQSLGQGLEFLIYFQGNSAPDKSGLPSDRFSAERTGGSVSTLTIQRTQQEDSAVYLCASSWDWKQRYGYTFGSGTRLTVV.

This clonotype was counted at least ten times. This CDR3 reads CASSTGANTGELFF. The CDR3 DNA reads as TGTGCCAGCAGTACAGGGGCCAACACCGGGGAGCTGTTTTTT. The chain has TRBV6-4 and TRBJ2-2, with TRBD1 matching 7 bases. Trimming at V came to 5 bases and at J to 2 bases, leaving 2 bases not matched to a gene. Germline CDR1 MRHNA, CDR2 SNTAGT. This CDR3 spans 14 amino acids.

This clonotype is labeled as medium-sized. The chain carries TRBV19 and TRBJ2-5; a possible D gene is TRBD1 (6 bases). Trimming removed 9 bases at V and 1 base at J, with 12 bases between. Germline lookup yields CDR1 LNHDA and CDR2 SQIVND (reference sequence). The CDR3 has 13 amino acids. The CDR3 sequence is CASSQGLQETQYF. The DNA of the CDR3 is TGTGCCAGCTCACAGGGCCTCCAAGAGACCCAGTACTTC.

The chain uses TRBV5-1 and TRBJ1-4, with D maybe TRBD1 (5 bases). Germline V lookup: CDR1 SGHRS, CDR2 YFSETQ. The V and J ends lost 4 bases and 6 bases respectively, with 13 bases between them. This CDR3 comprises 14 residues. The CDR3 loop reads CASSPGGEDEKLFF. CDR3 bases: TGCGCCAGCAGCCCCGGAGGGGAAGATGAAAAACTGTTTTTT.

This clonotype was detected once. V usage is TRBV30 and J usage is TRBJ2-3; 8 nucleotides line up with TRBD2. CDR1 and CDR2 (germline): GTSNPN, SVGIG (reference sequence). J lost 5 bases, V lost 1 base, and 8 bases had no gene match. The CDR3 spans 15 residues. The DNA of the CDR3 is TGTGCCTGGAGTGAAACGGGAGGGCTGGGAGATACGCAGTATTTT. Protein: CAWSETGGLGDTQYF.

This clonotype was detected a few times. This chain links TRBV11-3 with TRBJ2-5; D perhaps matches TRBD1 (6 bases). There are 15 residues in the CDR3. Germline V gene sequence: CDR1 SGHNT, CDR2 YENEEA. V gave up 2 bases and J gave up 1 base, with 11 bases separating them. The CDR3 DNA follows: TGTGCCAGCAGCTTAAGTCCAGGGGTCCAAGAGACCCAGTACTTC. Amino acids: CASSLSPGVQETQYF. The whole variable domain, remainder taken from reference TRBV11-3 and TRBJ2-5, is EAGVVQSPRYKIIEKKQPVAFWCNPISGHNTLYWYLQNLGQGPELLIRYENEEAVDDSQLPKDRFSAERLKGVDSTLKIQPAELGDSAVYLCASSLSPGVQETQYFGPGTRLLVL.

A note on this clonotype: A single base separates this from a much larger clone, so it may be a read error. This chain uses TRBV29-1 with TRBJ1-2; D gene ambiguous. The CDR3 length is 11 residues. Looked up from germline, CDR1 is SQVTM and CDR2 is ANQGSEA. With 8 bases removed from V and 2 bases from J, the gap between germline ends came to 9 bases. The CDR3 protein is CSIADNYGYTF. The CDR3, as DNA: TGCAGCATTGCGGACAACTATGGCTACACCTTC.

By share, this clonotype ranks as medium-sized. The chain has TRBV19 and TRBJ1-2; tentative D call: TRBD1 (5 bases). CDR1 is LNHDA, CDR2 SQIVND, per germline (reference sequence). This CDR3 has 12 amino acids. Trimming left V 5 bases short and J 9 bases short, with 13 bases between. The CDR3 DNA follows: TGTGCCAGTAGTGTGGACACAGCACGCTACACCTTC. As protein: CASSVDTARYTF.